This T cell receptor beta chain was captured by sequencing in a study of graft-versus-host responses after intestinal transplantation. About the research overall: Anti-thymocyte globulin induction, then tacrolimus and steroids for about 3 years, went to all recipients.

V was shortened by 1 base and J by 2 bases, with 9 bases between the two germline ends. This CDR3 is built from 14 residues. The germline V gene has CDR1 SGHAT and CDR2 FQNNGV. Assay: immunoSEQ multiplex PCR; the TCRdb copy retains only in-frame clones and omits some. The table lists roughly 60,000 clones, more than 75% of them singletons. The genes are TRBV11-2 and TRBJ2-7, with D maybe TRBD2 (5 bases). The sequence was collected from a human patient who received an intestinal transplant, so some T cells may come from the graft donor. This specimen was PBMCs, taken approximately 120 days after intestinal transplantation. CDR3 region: CASSLVGLPYEQYF. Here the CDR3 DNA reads TGTGCCAGCAGCTTAGTTGGACTCCCCTACGAGCAGTACTTC.